Listed below are T cell receptor beta chains from one sample, sequenced in a study of T cell changes during pregnancy in multiple sclerosis. TCRdb's copy holds only in-frame clones and misses some; the assay was immunoSEQ multiplex PCR. The sample lists more than 65,000 clones; 90% to 95% were seen once. Specimen: CD4+ T cells from peripheral blood mononuclear cells, collected before pregnancy. The source of these receptors is a female donor with multiple sclerosis, enrolled in a pregnancy study. CDR3s include the opening cysteine and the closing phenylalanine or tryptophan. The D gene is left open where the match is weak. A clone size is listed for some rows: how often the clone was seen (once, few, many), or a class if it is expanded.

DNA | CDR3 | length | J | size | V | D
TGTGCCAGCAGCTTGGCGACAGCGAAGGGGGAGCTGTTTTTT | CASSLATAKGELFF | 14 | TRBJ2-2 | - | TRBV5-8 | -
TGTGCCAGCAGGGGTCCGGGGACAGATACGCAGTATTTT | CASRGPGTDTQYF | 13 | TRBJ2-3 | once | TRBV6-5 | -
TGCGCCAGCAGTGAGTCCGGCGGGATCGGAGAGACCCAGTACTTC | CASSESGGIGETQYF | 15 | TRBJ2-5 | few | TRBV10-1 | -
TGTGCCAGTAGTATAGCGGTTAACACAGATACGCAGTATTTT | CASSIAVNTDTQYF | 14 | TRBJ2-3 | - | TRBV19 | -
TGTGCCAGCAGTTTATGGGGGGGAGGGCCGGCCAATGAGCAGTTCTTC | CASSLWGGGPANEQFF | 16 | TRBJ2-1 | - | TRBV28 | TRBD2
TGTGCCTGGACTTCGGGGTTCTATGGCTACACCTTC | CAWTSGFYGYTF | 12 | TRBJ1-2 | - | TRBV30 | -
TGTGCCAGCAGCCAAGATCCAACTAGCGGGGGACTGGGAAGCTCCTACGAGCAGTACTTC | CASSQDPTSGGLGSSYEQYF | 20 | TRBJ2-7 | - | TRBV4-2 | TRBD2
TGTGCCAGCGGGGGCCCGTACACCGGGGAGCTGTTTTTT | CASGGPYTGELFF | 13 | TRBJ2-2 | - | TRBV28 | -
TGTGCCAGCAGTCGGGGGACAGCCCTGGAAAAACTGTTTTTT | CASSRGTALEKLFF | 14 | TRBJ1-4 | - | TRBV6-6 | TRBD1
TGTGCCAGCAGCCTCTCAAGGGGGTCAGATACGCAGTATTTT | CASSLSRGSDTQYF | 14 | TRBJ2-3 | - | TRBV7-3 | -
TGCGCCAGCGGGACAGCCTATGGCTACACCTTC | CASGTAYGYTF | 11 | TRBJ1-2 | - | TRBV5-1 | TRBD1
TGTGCCAGCAGGGTATCGCGAACTGAAGCTTTCTTT | CASRVSRTEAFF | 12 | TRBJ1-1 | - | TRBV19 | -
TGTGCCAGCAGTGAGGCAGGGAGGGCCCATGGCTACACCTTC | CASSEAGRAHGYTF | 14 | TRBJ1-2 | once | TRBV6-1 | -
TGTGCCAGCAGCTCTACCCTGAGCTCCTACAATGAGCAGTTCTTC | CASSSTLSSYNEQFF | 15 | TRBJ2-1 | few | TRBV11-2 | -
TGTGCCTGGAGTGTAACTGCGGGAGCTAACTATGGCTACACCTTC | CAWSVTAGANYGYTF | 15 | TRBJ1-2 | - | TRBV30 | -
TGTGCCAGCAGTGATGAACGAGGCAATCAGCCCCAGCATTTT | CASSDERGNQPQHF | 14 | TRBJ1-5 | - | TRBV2 | -
TGTGCCAGCAGCACAGGGATAGGGGACACCGGGGAGCTGTTTTTT | CASSTGIGDTGELFF | 15 | TRBJ2-2 | - | TRBV6-1 | -
TGCGCCAGCAGCTTGGCGCGCCGGGACGGGAGAATCTACTTC | CASSLARRDGRIYF | 14 | TRBJ2-7 | once | TRBV5-1 | -
TGTGCCAGCAGCGCGCCAGGGATGTCAAACACCGGGGAGCTGTTTTTT | CASSAPGMSNTGELFF | 16 | TRBJ2-2 | - | TRBV25-1 | -
TGTGCCAGCAGCGCAAAGGGGGCCCCCTCGAACACCGGGGAGCTGTTTTTT | CASSAKGAPSNTGELFF | 17 | TRBJ2-2 | - | TRBV7-3 | TRBD1
TGTGCCAGCAGTTACCTACAGGGAAGCAATTCACCCCTCCACTTT | CASSYLQGSNSPLHF | 15 | TRBJ1-6 | few | TRBV6-5 | -
TGTGCCACCTCAGGGGGCGGGCGGACTGAAGCTTTCTTT | CATSGGGRTEAFF | 13 | TRBJ1-1 | - | TRBV6-5 | TRBD1
TGTGCCAGCAGTTCCGGGACAGCGCCTTACGAGCAGTACTTC | CASSSGTAPYEQYF | 14 | TRBJ2-7 | - | TRBV27 | TRBD1
TGTGCCAGCAGCTTAGTTTTATCGGACTATGGCTACACCTTC | CASSLVLSDYGYTF | 14 | TRBJ1-2 | - | TRBV11-2 | -
TGTGCCAGCAGCACAGCCCCCTTCTCTGGAAACACCATATATTTT | CASSTAPFSGNTIYF | 15 | TRBJ1-3 | - | TRBV9 | -
TGTGCCAGCAGCCCCCACGGGACAGGGCGAAACTACGAGCAGTACTTC | CASSPHGTGRNYEQYF | 16 | TRBJ2-7 | once | TRBV9 | TRBD1
TGCGCCAGCAGTTTACAGGGGGCCTCCACTGGAAACACCATATATTTT | CASSLQGASTGNTIYF | 16 | TRBJ1-3 | - | TRBV5-1 | TRBD1
TGTGCCAGCAGCGTAGATCCTAGCCAAGAGACCCAGTACTTC | CASSVDPSQETQYF | 14 | TRBJ2-5 | - | TRBV9 | -